A single sample is the source of the 6 T cell receptor beta chains below, sequenced in a study of T cell repertoires in cytomegalovirus infection. TCRdb used MiXCR to reprocess the reads, holding one entry per CDR3 protein. Seen here are approximately 190,000 distinct CDR3 sequences, less than 9.5% observed once, and the top ten hold about 5%. The sequencing input was PBMCs. The receptors come from a human donor in good health (CMV status not recorded). Some clones in this sample may be carry-over from other donors' samples.

At least ten counts were recorded for this clonotype. V is TRBV24-1 and J is TRBJ2-5; D is tentatively TRBD1 or TRBD2 (5 bases each). Germline V gene data show CDR1 as KGHDR and CDR2 as SFDVKD. Trimming left V 7 bases short and J 7 bases short, with 15 bases between. The CDR3 length is 13 residues. The CDR3 nucleotides are TGTGCCACCAGCCGGGACCCAAGAACGACCCAGTACTTC. This gives the protein CATSRDPRTTQYF.

This clonotype showed up just a few times. This chain links TRBV6-5 with TRBJ2-2, with no clear D. Germline values: CDR1 MNHEY, CDR2 SVGAGI. V shed 6 bases and J shed 5 bases, with 13 bases lying between them. The CDR3 totals 14 residues. The CDR3 DNA reads TGTGCCAGCAGCTACGAACGGGCGACCGGGGAGCTGTTTTTT. Its protein is CASSYERATGELFF.

Ten or more counts support this clonotype. This chain links TRBV7-9 with TRBJ1-1; the match to TRBD1 covers 9 bases. V dropped 7 bases and J dropped 0; count of bases not matched to a gene: 6. This CDR3 has 15 amino acids. Germline CDR1 and CDR2: SEHNR and FQNEAQ (reference sequence). CDR3 sequence (DNA): TGTGCCAGCACTAGACAGGGGGTGATGAACACTGAAGCTTTCTTT. Protein: CASTRQGVMNTEAFF. Full variable domain (missing parts from reference TRBV7-9 and TRBJ1-1): DTGVSQNPRHKITKRGQNVTFRCDPISEHNRLYWYRQTLGQGPEFLTYFQNEAQLEKSRLLSDRFSAERPKGSFSTLEIQRTEQGDSAMYLCASTRQGVMNTEAFFGQGTRLTVV.

This clonotype showed up many times. The chain employs TRBV6-1 and TRBJ2-3; the D is unclear. The V end lost 2 bases, the J end lost 4 bases, and 1 base lay between the germline ends. Per the germline V gene, CDR1 is MNHNS and CDR2 is SASEGT. The CDR3 is 11 residues long. This CDR3 reads CASSEPDTQYF. DNA for the CDR3: TGTGCCAGCAGTGAACCAGATACGCAGTATTTT.

This clonotype was seen repeatedly, ten times or more. The chain couples TRBV2 to TRBJ2-5; 7 positions match TRBD1. CDR3 length equals 16 residues. Germline CDR1 and CDR2: SNHLY and FYNNEI. V lost 6 bases, J lost 4 bases, and 14 bases stayed unmatched. The CDR3 DNA follows: TGTGCCAGCAGCCCGACTGGAAGGGGGCGGACAGAGACCCAGTACTTC. Protein product: CASSPTGRGRTETQYF.

This chain links TRBV7-2 with TRBJ2-7, with TRBD2 identical over 9 bases. This CDR3 has 16 residues. CDR1 and CDR2 (germline): SGHTA, FQGNSA. J was trimmed by 4 bases and V by 5 bases; bases with no gene match: 12. The DNA for the CDR3 is TGTGCCAGCAGCGCTCCGGGTAGCGGGAGCACGTACGAGCAGTACTTC. This encodes CASSAPGSGSTYEQYF.